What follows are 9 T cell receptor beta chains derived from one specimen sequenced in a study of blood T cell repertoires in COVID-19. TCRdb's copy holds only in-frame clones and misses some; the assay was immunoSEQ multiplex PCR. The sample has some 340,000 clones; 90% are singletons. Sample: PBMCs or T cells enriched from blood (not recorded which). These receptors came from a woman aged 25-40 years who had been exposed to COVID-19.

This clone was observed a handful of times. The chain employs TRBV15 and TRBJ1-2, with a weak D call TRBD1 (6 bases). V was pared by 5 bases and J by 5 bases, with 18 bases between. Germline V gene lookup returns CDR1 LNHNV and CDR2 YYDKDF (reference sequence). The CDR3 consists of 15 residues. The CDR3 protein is CATSLQTDQGYGYTF. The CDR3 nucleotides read TGTGCCACCAGCCTACAGACGGACCAGGGGTATGGCTACACCTTC.

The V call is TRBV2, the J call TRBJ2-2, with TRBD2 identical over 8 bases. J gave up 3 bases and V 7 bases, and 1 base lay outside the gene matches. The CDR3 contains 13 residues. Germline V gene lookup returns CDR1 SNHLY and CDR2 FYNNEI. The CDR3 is CASTGGDTGELFF. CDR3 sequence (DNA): TGTGCCAGCACCGGGGGGGACACCGGGGAGCTGTTTTTT.

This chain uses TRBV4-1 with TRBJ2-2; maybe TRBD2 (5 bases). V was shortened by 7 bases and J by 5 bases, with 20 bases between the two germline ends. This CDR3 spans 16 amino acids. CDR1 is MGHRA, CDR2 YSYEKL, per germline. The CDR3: CASNDKYGSGTGELFF. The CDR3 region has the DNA TGCGCCAGCAACGACAAGTATGGGAGCGGAACCGGGGAGCTGTTTTTT.

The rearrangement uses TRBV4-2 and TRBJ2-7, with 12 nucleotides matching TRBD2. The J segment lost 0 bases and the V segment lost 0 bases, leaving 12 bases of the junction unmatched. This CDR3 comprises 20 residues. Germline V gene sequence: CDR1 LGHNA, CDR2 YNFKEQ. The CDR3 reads CASSQDILAGGQSNSYEQYF. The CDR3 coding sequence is TGTGCCAGCAGCCAAGATATACTAGCGGGGGGCCAGTCTAACTCCTACGAGCAGTACTTC.

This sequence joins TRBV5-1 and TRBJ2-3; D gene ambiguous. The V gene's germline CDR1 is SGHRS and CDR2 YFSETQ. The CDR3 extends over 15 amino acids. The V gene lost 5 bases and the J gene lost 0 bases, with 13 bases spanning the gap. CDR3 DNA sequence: TGCGCCAGCAGTCCGTTCGTAACTAGCACAGATACGCAGTATTTT. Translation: CASSPFVTSTDTQYF.

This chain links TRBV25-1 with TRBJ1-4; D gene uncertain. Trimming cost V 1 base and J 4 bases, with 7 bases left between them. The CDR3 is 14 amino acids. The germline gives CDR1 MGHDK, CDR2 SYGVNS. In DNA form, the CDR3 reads TGTGCCAGCAGTGAATTTGCAGATAATGAAAAACTGTTTTTT. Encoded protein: CASSEFADNEKLFF.

The CDR3 nucleotides are TGTGCCAGCAGCCGAGACAGCCATAATGAAAAACTGTTTTTT. It specifies CASSRDSHNEKLFF. This chain joins TRBV7-8 and TRBJ1-4, with D maybe TRBD1 (5 bases). The V end lost 5 bases, the J end lost 4 bases, and 11 bases lay between the germline ends. There are 14 residues in the CDR3. The germline V gene has CDR1 SGHVS and CDR2 FQNEAQ.

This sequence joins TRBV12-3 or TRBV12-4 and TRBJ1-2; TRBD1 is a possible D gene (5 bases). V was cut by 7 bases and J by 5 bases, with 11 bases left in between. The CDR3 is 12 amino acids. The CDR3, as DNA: TGTGCCAGCACCCGACCAGGGTATGGCTACACCTTC. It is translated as CASTRPGYGYTF.

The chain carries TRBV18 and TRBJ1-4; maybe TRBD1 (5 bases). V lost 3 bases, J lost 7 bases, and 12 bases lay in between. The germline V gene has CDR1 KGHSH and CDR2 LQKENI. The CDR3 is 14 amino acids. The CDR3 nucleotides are TGTGCCAGCTCACCCTCAGGGATCGGTGAAAAACTGTTTTTT. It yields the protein CASSPSGIGEKLFF.